This T cell receptor beta chain originates from a study of blood T cell repertoires in COVID-19. Study in general: Sites across the United States, Italy and Spain contributed samples from acute and convalescent COVID-19. PBMCs, B-cell-depleted T cells, or T cells provided the cDNA or gDNA that made up the material.

Produced via immunoSEQ multiplex PCR; TCRdb's table is partial and in-frame only. The profile covers tens of thousands of clones, with roughly 80% appearing a single time and around 4.5% taken by the ten largest. Looked up from germline, CDR1 is SGHTS and CDR2 is YDEGEE. The length of the CDR3 is 14 residues. Deletions cut 0 bases from V and 6 bases from J, with 9 bases between. Input material: peripheral blood. The gene calls are TRBV5-8 and TRBJ1-4; TRBD1 is a possible D gene (6 bases). This sequence originates from a woman between 45 and 60 years old with acute or convalescent COVID-19. The CDR3 sequence is CASSLVQGHEKLFF. CDR3 sequence (DNA): TGTGCCAGCAGCTTGGTTCAGGGGCATGAAAAACTGTTTTTT.